This T cell receptor (beta chain) was recovered during a study of vaccination and CD4 T cells after COVID-19. Overall study: Recovered patients in the cohort numbered six men and four women, two of them Hispanic. Control cultures used a CEFX viral epitope pool, an HIV-1 Nef peptide pool, or no peptide.

In the case of this clonotype: The antigen is unknown.

The CDR3 covers 14 residues. V was cut by 5 bases and J by 0 bases, with 11 bases left in between. Germline CDR1 reads SGHTA; CDR2 reads FQGNSA. Sample treatment: roughly ten-day PBMC culture with coronavirus spike peptide pools or control peptides (ViraFEST assay). Unexposed donor CD4+ T cells predated the COVID-19 pandemic, collected 2011-2018. ViraFEST sequenced TCRs after peptide-pool expansion of antigen-specific T cells. An Oncomine TCR Beta short-read assay was used to sequence the DNA from cultured CD4+ T cells. MiXCR was run by TCRdb on the PCR reads, yielding one entry per CDR3 protein. The repertoire has about 2,100 distinct CDR3 sequences, around 20% of them found once; the top ten carry roughly three fifths.

The clonotype originates from a human donor in good health. V and J are TRBV7-2 and TRBJ2-7; D not resolved. Sequencing used CD4+ T cells from blood, cultured in vitro. The CDR3 reads CASSREYSSYEQYF. The CDR3 DNA reads TGTGCCAGCAGCCGCGAGTACAGCTCCTACGAGCAGTACTTC.